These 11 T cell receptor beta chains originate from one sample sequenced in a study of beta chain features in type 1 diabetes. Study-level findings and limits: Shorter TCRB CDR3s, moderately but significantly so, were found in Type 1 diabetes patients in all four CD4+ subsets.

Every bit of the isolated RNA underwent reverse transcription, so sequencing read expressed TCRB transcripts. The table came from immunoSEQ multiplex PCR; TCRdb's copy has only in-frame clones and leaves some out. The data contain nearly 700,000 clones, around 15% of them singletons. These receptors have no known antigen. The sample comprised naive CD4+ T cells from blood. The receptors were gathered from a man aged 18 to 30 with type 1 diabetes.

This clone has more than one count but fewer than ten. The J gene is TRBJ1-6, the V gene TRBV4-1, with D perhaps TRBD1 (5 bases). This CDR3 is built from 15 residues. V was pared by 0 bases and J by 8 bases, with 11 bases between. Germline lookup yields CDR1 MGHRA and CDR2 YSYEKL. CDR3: CASSQEAGRHSPLHF. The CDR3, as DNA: TGCGCCAGCAGCCAAGAGGCAGGGAGGCATTCACCCCTCCACTTT.

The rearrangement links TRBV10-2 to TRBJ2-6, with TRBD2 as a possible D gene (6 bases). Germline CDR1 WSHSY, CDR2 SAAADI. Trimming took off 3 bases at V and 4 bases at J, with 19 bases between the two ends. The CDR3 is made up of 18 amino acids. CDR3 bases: TGCGCCAGCAGTGACGCGGGGCTCGTCGGCTCCGGGGCCAACGTCCTGACTTTC. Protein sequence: CASSDAGLVGSGANVLTF.

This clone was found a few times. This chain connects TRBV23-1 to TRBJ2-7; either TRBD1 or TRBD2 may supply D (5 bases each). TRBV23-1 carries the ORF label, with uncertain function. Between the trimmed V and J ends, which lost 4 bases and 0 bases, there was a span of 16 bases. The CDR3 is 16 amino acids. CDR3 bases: TGCGCCAGCAGTCCGCCGGGGCTCAGAGGCTCCTACGAGCAGTACTTC. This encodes CASSPPGLRGSYEQYF.

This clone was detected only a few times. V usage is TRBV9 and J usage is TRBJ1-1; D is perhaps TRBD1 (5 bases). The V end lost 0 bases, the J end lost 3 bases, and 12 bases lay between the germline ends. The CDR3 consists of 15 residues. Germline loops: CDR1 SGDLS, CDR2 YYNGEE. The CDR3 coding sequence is TGTGCCAGCAGCGTAGTCGGGACGCACGACACTGAAGCTTTCTTT. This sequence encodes CASSVVGTHDTEAFF.

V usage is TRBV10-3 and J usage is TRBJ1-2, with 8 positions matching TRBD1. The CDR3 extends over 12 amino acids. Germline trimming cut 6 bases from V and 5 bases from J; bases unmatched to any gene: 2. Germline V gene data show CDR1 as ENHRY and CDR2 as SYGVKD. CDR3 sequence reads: CAIRGQDYGYTF. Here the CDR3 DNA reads TGTGCCATCAGGGGACAGGATTATGGCTACACCTTC.

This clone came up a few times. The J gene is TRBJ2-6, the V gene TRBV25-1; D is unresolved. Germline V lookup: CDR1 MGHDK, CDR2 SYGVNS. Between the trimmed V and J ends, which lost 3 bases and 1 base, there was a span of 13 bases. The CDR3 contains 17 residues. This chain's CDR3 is CASSDSPGSSGANVLTF. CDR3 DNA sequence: TGTGCCAGCAGTGACTCCCCCGGTTCATCTGGGGCCAACGTCCTGACTTTC.

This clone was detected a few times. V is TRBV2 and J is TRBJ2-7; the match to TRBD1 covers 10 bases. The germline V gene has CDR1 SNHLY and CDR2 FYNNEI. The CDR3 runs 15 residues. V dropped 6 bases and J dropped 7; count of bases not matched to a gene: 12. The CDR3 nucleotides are TGTGCCAGCAGCCCCAGGGGGACAGGGGCGGGAGAGCAGTACTTC. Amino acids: CASSPRGTGAGEQYF.

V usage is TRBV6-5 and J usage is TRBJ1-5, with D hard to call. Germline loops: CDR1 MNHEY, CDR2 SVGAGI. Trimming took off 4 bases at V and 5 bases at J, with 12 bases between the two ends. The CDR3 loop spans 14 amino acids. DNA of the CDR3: TGTGCCAGCAGTTCCCAAGGACTTGATCAGCCCCAGCATTTT. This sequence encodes CASSSQGLDQPQHF.

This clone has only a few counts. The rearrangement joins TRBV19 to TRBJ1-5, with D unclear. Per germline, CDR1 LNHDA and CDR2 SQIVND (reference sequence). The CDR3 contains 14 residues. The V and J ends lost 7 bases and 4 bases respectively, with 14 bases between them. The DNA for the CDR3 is TGTGCCAGTAACCGCTTCGGGTCTAATCAGCCCCAGCATTTT. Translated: CASNRFGSNQPQHF.

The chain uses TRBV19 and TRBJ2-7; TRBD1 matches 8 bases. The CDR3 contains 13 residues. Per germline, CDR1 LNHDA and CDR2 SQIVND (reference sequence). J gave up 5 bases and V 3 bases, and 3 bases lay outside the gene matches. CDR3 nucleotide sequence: TGTGCCAGTAGTATCAACAGGGGGGACGAGCAGTACTTC. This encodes CASSINRGDEQYF.

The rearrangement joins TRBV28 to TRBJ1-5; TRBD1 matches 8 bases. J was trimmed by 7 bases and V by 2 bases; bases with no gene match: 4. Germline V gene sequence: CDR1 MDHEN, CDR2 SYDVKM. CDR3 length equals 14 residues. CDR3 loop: CASSLGQGSQPQHF. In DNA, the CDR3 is TGTGCCAGCAGTTTAGGACAGGGTAGCCAGCCCCAGCATTTT.